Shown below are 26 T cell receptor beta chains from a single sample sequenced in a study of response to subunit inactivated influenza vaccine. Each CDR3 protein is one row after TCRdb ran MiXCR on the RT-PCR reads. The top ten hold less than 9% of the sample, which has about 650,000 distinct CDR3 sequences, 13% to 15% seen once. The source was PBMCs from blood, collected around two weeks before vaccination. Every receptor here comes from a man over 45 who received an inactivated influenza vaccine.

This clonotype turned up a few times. DNA for the CDR3: TGTGCCAGCAGCCAAGCGGAGCGGGGCATAGGGGAGCAGTTCTTC. Translating gives CASSQAERGIGEQFF. The chain recombines TRBV4-2 with TRBJ2-1, with 7 bases fitting TRBD2. Germline CDR1 is LGHNA and CDR2 is YNFKEQ. This CDR3 comprises 15 residues. Trimming at V came to 1 base and at J to 10 bases, leaving 10 bases not matched to a gene.

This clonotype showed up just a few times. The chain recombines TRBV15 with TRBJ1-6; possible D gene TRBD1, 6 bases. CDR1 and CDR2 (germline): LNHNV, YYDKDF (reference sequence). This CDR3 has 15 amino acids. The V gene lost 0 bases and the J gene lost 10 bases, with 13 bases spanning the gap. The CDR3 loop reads CATSRDGGRLSPLHF. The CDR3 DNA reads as TGTGCCACCAGCAGAGATGGGGGCCGGTTATCACCCCTCCACTTT.

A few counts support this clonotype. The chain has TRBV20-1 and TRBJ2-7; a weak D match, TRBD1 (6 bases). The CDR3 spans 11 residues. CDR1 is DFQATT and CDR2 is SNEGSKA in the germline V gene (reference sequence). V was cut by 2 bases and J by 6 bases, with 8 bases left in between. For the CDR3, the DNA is TGCAGTGCTAGACAGGGGCCCGAGCAGTACTTC. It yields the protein CSARQGPEQYF.

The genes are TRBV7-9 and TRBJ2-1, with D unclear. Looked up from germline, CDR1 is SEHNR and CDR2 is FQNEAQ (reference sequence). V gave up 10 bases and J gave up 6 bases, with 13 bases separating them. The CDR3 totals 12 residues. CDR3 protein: CATQASFNEQFF. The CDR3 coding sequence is TGTGCCACGCAGGCTAGTTTCAATGAGCAGTTCTTC.

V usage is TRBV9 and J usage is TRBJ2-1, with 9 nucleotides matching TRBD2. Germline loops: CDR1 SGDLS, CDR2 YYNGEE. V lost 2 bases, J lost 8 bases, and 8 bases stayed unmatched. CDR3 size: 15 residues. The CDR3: CASSVGGGRAHEQFF. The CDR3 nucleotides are TGTGCCAGCAGCGTGGGGGGCGGGAGGGCGCATGAGCAGTTCTTC.

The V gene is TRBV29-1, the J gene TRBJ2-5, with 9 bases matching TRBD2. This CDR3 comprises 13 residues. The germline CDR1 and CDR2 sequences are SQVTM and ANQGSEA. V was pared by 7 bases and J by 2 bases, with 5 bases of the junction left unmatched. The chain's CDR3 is CSGATSGQETQYF. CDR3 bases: TGCAGCGGTGCGACTAGCGGACAAGAGACCCAGTACTTC.

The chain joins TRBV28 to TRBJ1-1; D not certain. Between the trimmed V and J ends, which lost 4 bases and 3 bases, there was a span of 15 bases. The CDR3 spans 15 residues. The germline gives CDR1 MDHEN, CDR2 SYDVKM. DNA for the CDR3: TGTGCCAGCAGTTCGGGCGGGCAGGCTCACACTGAAGCTTTCTTT. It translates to CASSSGGQAHTEAFF.

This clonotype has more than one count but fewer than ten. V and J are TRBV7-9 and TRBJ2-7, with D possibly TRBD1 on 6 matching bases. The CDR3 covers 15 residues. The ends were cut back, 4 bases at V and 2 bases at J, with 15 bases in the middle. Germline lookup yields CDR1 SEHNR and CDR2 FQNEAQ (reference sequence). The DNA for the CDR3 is TGTGCCAGCAGCTCCCCGGGACACGGAACCTACGAGCAGTACTTC. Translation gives CASSSPGHGTYEQYF.

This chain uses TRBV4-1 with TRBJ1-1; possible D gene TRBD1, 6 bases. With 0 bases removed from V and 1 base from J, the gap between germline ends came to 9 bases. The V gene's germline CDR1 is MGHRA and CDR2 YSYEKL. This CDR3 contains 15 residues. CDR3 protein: CASSQEPTGNTEAFF. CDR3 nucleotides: TGCGCCAGCAGCCAAGAGCCGACAGGGAACACTGAAGCTTTCTTT.

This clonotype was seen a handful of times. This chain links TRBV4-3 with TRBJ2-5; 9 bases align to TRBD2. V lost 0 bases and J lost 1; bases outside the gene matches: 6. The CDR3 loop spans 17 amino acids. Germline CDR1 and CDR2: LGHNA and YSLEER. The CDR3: CASSQEAGGSRQETQYF. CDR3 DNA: TGCGCCAGCAGCCAAGAGGCGGGGGGGAGTCGCCAAGAGACCCAGTACTTC.

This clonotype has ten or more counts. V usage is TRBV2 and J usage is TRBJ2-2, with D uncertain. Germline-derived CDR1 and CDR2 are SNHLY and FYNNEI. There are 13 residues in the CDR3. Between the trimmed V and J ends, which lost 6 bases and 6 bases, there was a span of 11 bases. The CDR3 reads CASRRTAAGELFF. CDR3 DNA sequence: TGTGCCAGCAGAAGGACCGCGGCCGGGGAGCTGTTTTTT. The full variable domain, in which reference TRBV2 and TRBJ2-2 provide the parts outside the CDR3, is EPEVTQTPSHQVTQMGQEVILRCVPISNHLYFYWYRQILGQKVEFLVSFYNNEISEKSEIFDDQFSVERPDGSNFTLKIRSTKLEDSAMYFCASRRTAAGELFFGEGSRLTVL.

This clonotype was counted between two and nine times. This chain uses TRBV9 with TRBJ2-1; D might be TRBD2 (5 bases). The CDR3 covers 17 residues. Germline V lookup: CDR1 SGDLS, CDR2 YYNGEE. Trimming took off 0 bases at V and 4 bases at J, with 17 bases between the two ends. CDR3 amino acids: CASSVGGSARFYNEQFF. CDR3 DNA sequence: TGTGCCAGCAGCGTAGGGGGTAGCGCCCGCTTTTACAATGAGCAGTTCTTC.

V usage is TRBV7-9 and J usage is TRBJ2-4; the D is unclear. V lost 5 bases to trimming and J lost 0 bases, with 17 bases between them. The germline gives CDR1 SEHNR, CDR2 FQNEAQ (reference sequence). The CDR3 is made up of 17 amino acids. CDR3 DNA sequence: TGTGCCAGCAGCCCTATATTCAGGTTGCTAGCCAAAAACATTCAGTACTTC. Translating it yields CASSPIFRLLAKNIQYF.

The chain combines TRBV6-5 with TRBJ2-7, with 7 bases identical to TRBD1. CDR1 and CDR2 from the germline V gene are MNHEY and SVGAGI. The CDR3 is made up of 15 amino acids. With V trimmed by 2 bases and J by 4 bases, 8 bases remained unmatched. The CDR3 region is CASSYRTTGMYEQYF. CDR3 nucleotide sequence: TGTGCCAGCAGTTACCGGACGACAGGGATGTACGAGCAGTACTTC.

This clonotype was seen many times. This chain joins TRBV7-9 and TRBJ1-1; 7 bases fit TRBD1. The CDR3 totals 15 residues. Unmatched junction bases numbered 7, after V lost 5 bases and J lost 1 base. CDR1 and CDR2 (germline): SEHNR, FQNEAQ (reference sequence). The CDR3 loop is CASSPSGTANTEAFF. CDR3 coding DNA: TGTGCCAGCAGCCCATCAGGGACAGCGAACACTGAAGCTTTCTTT.

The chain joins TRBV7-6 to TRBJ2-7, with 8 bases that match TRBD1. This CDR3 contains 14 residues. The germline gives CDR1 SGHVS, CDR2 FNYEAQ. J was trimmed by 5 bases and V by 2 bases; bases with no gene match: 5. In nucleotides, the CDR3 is TGTGCCAGCAGCTTAACCAGGGGGCATAACGAGCAGTACTTC. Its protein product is CASSLTRGHNEQYF.

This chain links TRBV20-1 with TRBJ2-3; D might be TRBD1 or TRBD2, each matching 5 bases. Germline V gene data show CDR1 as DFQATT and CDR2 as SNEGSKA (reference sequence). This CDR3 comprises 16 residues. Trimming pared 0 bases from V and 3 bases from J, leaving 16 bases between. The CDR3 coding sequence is TGCAGTGCTAGAGATTGGGGGAGTCGGGGTACAGATACGCAGTATTTT. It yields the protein CSARDWGSRGTDTQYF.

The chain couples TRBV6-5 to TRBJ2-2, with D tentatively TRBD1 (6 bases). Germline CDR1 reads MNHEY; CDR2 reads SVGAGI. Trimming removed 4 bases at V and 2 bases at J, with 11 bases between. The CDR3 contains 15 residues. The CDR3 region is CASSFRTVNTGELFF. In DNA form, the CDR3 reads TGTGCCAGCAGTTTCCGGACAGTAAACACCGGGGAGCTGTTTTTT.

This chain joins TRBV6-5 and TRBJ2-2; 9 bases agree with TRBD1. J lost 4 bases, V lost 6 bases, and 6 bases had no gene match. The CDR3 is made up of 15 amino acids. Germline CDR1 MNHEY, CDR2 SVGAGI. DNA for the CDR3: TGTGCCAGCAGATACGGGACAGGGACCACCGGGGAGCTGTTTTTT. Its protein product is CASRYGTGTTGELFF.

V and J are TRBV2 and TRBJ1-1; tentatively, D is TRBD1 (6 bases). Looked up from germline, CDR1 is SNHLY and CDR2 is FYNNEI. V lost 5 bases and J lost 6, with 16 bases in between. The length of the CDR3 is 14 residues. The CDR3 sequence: CASSHSTGQAEAFF. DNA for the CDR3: TGTGCCAGCAGTCACTCGACAGGCCAGGCTGAAGCTTTCTTT.

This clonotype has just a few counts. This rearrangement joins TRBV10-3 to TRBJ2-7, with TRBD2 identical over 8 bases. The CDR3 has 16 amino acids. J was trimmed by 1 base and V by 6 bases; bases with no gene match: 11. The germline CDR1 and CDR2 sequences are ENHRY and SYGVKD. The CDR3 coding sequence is TGTGCCATCAGGGCCGGGGGGGCCGCTAAGTCCTACGAGCAGTACTTC. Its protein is CAIRAGGAAKSYEQYF.

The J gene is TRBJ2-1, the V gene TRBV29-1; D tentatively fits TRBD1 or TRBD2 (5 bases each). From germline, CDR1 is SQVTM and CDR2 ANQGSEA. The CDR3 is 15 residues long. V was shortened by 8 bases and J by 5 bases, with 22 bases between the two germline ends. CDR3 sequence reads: CSTSQGHSRDNEQFF. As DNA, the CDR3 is TGCAGCACTTCCCAAGGACATTCGAGGGACAATGAGCAGTTCTTC.

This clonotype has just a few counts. CDR3 DNA: TGCGCCAGCAGCCAAGATTTGGTAGCCCCATGGGAGCAGTTCTTC. As protein: CASSQDLVAPWEQFF. This chain links TRBV4-3 with TRBJ2-1, with D unclear. The germline V gene encodes CDR1 LGHNA and CDR2 YSLEER. The CDR3 sequence is 15 residues long. The V end lost 0 bases, the J end lost 10 bases, and 16 bases lay between the germline ends.

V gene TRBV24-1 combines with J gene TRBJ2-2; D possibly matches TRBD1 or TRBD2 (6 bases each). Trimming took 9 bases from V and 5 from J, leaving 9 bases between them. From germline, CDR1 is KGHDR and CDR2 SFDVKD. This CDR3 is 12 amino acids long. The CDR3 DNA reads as TGTGCCACCGGAGGGGGTACCGGGGAGCTGTTTTTT. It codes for CATGGGTGELFF.

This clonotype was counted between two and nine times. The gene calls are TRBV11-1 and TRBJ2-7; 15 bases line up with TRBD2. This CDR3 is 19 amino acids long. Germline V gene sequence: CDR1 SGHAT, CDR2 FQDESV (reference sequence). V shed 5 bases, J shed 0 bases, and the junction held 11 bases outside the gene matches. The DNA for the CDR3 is TGTGCCAGCAGCCTGAGGACTAGCGGGAGGGCCCATATCTCCTACGAGCAGTACTTC. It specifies CASSLRTSGRAHISYEQYF. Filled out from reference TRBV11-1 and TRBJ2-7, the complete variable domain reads EAEVAQSPRYKITEKSQAVAFWCDPISGHATLYWYRQILGQGPELLVQFQDESVVDDSQLPKDRFSAERLKGVDSTLKIQPAELGDSAMYLCASSLRTSGRAHISYEQYFGPGTRLTVT.

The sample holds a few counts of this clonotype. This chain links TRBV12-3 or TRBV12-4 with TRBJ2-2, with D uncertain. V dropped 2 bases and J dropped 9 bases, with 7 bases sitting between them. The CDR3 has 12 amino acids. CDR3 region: CASSLKVWELFF. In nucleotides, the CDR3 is TGTGCCAGCAGTTTAAAGGTGTGGGAGCTGTTTTTT.